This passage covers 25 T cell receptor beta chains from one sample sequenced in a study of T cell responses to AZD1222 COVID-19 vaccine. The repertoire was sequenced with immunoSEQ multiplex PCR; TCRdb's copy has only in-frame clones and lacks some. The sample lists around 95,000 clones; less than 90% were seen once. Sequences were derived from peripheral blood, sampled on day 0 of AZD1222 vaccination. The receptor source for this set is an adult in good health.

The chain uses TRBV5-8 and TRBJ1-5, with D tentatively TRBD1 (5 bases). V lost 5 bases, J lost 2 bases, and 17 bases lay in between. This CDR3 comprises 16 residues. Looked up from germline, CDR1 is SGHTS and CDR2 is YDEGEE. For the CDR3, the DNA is TGTGCCAGCAGGGGGGTATGGGCCGTGGGCAATCAGCCCCAGCATTTT. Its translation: CASRGVWAVGNQPQHF.

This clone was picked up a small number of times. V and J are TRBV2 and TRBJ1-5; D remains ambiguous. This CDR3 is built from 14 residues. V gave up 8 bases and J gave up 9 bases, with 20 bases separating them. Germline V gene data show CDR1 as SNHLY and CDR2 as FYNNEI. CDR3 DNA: TGTGCCAGCGCCGAAGCAAACCGACGGTCGCCCCAGCATTTT. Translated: CASAEANRRSPQHF.

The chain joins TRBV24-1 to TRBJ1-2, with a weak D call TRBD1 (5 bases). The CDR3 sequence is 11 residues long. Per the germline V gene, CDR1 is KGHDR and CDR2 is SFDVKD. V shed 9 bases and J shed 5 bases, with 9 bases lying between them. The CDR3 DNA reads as TGTGCCACCGGGGACGGATATGGCTACACCTTC. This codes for CATGDGYGYTF.

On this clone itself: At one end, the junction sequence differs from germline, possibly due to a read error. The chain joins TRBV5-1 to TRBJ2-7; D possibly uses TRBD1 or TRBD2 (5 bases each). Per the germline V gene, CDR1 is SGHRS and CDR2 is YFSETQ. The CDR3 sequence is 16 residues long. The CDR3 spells CASNLDLRDGPYEQYF. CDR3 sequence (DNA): TGCGCCAGCAACTTGGACCTCCGGGACGGACCTTACGAGCAGTACTTC.

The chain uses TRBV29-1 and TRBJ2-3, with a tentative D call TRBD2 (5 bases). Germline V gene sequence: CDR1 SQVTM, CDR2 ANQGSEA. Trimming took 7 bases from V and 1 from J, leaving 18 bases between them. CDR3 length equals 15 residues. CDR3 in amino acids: CSARGDSMRTDTQYF. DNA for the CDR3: TGCAGCGCCCGGGGAGACTCGATGCGCACAGATACGCAGTATTTT.

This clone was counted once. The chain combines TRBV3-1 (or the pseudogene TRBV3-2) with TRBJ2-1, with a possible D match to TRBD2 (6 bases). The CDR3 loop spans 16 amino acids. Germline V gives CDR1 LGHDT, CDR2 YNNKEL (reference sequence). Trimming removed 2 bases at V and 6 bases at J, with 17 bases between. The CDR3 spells CASSQYGSAQGNEQFF. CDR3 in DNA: TGTGCCAGCAGCCAATACGGGAGCGCGCAAGGCAATGAGCAGTTCTTC.

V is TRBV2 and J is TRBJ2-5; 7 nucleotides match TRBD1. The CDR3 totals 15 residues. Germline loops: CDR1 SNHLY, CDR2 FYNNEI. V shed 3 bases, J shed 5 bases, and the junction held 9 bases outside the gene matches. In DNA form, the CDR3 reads TGTGCCAGCAGTGAGGGCCCAGGGGGTGGTGAGACCCAGTACTTC. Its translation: CASSEGPGGGETQYF.

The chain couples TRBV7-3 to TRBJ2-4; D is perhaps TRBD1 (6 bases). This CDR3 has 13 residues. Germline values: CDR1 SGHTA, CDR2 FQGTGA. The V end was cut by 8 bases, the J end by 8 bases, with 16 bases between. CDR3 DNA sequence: TGTGCCAGCCGGTCGACAGGTAGCCACATTCAGTACTTC. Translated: CASRSTGSHIQYF.

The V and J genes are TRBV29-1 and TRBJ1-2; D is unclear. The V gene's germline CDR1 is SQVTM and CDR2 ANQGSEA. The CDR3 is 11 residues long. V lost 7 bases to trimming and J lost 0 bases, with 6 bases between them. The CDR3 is CSAQANYGYTF. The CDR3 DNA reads TGCAGCGCCCAAGCTAACTATGGCTACACCTTC.

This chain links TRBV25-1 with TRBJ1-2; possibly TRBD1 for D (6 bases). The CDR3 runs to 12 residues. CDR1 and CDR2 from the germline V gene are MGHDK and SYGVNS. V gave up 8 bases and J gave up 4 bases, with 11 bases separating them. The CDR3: CASQQGSYGYTF. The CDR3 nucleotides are TGTGCCAGCCAACAGGGATCCTATGGCTACACCTTC.

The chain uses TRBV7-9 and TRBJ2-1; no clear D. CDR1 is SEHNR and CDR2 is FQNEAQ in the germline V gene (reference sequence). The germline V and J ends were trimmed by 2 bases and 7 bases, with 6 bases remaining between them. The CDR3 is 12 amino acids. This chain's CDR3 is CASSLRPNEQFF. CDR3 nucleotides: TGTGCCAGCAGCTTAAGGCCGAATGAGCAGTTCTTC.

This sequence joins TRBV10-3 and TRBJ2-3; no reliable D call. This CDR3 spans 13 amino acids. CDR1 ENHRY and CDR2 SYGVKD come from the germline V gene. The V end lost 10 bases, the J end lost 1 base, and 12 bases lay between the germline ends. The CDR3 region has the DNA TGTGCCACCTCAGACTCCCGCACAGATACGCAGTATTTT. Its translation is CATSDSRTDTQYF.

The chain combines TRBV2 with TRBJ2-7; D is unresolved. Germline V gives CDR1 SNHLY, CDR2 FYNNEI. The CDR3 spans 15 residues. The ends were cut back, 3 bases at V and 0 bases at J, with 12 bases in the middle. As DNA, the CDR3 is TGTGCCAGCAGTGATGCGGATTTTAGCTCCTACGAGCAGTACTTC. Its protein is CASSDADFSSYEQYF.

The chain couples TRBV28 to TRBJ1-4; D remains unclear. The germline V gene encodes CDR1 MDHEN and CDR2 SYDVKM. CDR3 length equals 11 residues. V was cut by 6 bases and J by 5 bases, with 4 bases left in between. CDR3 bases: TGTGCCAGCAGCCGAAATGAAAAACTGTTTTTT. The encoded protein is CASSRNEKLFF. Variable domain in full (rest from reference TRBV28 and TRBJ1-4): DVKVTQSSRYLVKRTGEKVFLECVQDMDHENMFWYRQDPGLGLRLIYFSYDVKMKEKGDIPEGYSVSREKKERFSLILESASTNQTSMYLCASSRNEKLFFGSGTQLSVL.

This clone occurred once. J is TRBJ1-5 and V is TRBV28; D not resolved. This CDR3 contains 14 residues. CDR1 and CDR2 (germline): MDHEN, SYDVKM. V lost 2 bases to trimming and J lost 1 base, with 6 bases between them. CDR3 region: CASSLEWSNQPQHF. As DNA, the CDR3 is TGTGCCAGCAGTTTAGAGTGGAGCAATCAGCCCCAGCATTTT.

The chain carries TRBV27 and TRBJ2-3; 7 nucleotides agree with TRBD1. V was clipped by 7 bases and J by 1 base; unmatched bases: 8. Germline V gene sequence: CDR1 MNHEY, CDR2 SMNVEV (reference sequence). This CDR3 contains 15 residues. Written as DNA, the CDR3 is TGTGCCAGCAACGAGGGGGCGATGGGCACAGATACGCAGTATTTT. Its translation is CASNEGAMGTDTQYF.

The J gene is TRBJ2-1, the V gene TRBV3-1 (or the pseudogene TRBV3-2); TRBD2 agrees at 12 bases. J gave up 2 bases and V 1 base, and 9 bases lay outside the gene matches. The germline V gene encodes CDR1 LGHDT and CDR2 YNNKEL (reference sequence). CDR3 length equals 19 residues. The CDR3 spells CASSQGLWLAGGTYNEQFF. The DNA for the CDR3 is TGTGCCAGCAGCCAAGGCTTGTGGCTAGCGGGAGGGACCTACAATGAGCAGTTCTTC.

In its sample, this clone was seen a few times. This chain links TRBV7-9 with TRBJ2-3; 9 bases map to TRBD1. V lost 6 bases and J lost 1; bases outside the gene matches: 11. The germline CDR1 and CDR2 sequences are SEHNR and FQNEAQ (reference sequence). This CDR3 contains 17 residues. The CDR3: CASRSRDRASGTDTQYF. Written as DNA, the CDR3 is TGTGCCAGCAGGAGCCGGGACAGGGCGAGCGGCACAGATACGCAGTATTTT.

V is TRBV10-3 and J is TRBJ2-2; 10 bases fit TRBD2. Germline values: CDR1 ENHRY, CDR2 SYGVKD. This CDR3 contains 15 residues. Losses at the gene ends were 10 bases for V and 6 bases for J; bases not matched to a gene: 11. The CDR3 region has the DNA TGTGCCACGCTGCCTAGCGGGAGAGGAGCCGGGGAGCTGTTTTTT. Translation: CATLPSGRGAGELFF.

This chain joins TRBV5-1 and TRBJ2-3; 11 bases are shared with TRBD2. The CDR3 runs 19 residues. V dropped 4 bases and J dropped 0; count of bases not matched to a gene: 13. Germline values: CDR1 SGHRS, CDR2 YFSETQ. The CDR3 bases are TGCGCCAGCAGCCGACTGGGAACTAGCGGGAGAGTTAGCACAGATACGCAGTATTTT. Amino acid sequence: CASSRLGTSGRVSTDTQYF.

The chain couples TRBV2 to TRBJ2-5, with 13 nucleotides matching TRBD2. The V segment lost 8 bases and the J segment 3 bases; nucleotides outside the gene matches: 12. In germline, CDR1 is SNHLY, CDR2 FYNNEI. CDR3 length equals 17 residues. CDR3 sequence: CASWIGPGLAGEETQYF. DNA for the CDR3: TGTGCCAGCTGGATCGGACCAGGACTAGCGGGAGAAGAGACCCAGTACTTC.

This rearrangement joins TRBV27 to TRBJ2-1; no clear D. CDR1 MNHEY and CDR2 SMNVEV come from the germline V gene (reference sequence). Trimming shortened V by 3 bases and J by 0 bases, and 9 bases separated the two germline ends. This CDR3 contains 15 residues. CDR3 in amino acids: CASSLMPSSYNEQFF. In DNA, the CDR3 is TGTGCCAGCAGTTTGATGCCAAGCTCCTACAATGAGCAGTTCTTC.

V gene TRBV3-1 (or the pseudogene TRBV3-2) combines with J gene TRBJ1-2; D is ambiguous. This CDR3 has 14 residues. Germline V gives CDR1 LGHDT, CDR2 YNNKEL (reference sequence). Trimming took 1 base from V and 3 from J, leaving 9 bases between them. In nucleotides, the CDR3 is TGTGCCAGCAGCCAAGGGGAGTCTTACTATGGCTACACCTTC. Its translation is CASSQGESYYGYTF.

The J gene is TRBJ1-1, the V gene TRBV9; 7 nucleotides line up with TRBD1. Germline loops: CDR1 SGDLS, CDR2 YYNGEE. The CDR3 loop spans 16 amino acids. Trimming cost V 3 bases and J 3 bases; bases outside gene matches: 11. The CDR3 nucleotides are TGTGCCAGCAGCGCCGGACAGGAACCCGTAGACACTGAAGCTTTCTTT. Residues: CASSAGQEPVDTEAFF.

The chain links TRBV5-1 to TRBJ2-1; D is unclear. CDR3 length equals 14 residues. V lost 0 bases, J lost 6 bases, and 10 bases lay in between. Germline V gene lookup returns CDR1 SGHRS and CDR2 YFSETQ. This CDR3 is CASSLDVSLNEQFF. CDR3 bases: TGCGCCAGCAGCTTGGATGTTAGCCTCAATGAGCAGTTCTTC.